Below are 9 T cell receptor beta chains sequenced from a single sample in a study of shared clonotypes between healthy human individuals (TCRdb year 2020). Receptors were amplified or captured by the immunoSEQ multiplex PCR assay. TCRdb stores this immuneACCESS table with in-frame sequences only. Part of the clones is absent; in the studies checked, under half of the shortfall reflects unresolved V genes, and no reason is known for the rest. The sample table contains some 2,500,000 clones; only one count was recorded for roughly 93% of them. 0.36% of the sample belongs to the ten largest clones. The specimen was naive CD4+ T cells from PBMCs. According to the study, the label for this sample's cell subset or site signals: CD45RA+ positively selected. The receptor source for this set is a man aged 18 to 29 in good health. Some clones in this sample may be carry-over from other donors' samples.

V gene TRBV5-1 combines with J gene TRBJ1-1; TRBD1 matches 9 bases. The CDR3 sequence is 15 residues long. The J segment lost 4 bases and the V segment lost 0 bases, leaving 4 bases of the junction unmatched. CDR1 is SGHRS, CDR2 YFSETQ, per germline. CDR3 protein: CASSLGTGDVTEAFF. The CDR3 DNA reads TGCGCCAGCAGCTTGGGGACAGGGGACGTCACTGAAGCTTTCTTT.

V and J are TRBV27 and TRBJ1-4; D possibly corresponds to TRBD1 (5 bases). Deletions cut 6 bases from V and 7 bases from J, with 15 bases between. CDR3 length: 14 residues. Germline assignment: CDR1 MNHEY and CDR2 SMNVEV (reference sequence). The CDR3 region is CASRSGGVVEKLFF. CDR3 coding DNA: TGTGCCAGCAGATCGGGAGGGGTTGTTGAAAAACTGTTTTTT.

The V and J genes are TRBV7-7 and TRBJ2-7; D is unclear. The CDR3 length is 13 residues. Germline V gene lookup returns CDR1 SSHAT and CDR2 FNYEAQ (reference sequence). Trimming left V 5 bases short and J 6 bases short, with 14 bases between. The CDR3 here is CASSPGLLLEQYF. In DNA, the CDR3 is TGTGCCAGCAGCCCAGGCCTCCTCCTCGAGCAGTACTTC.

V and J are TRBV28 and TRBJ2-7; D might be TRBD1 (6 bases). The CDR3 consists of 12 residues. Between the trimmed V and J ends, which lost 5 bases and 7 bases, there was a span of 12 bases. Per the germline V gene, CDR1 is MDHEN and CDR2 is SYDVKM. In nucleotides, the CDR3 is TGTGCCAGCAGTCCCGGGACAAAGGAGCAGTACTTC. Amino acid sequence: CASSPGTKEQYF.

The rearrangement joins TRBV5-1 to TRBJ2-3, with 8 bases that match TRBD2. The CDR3 spans 16 residues. In germline, CDR1 is SGHRS, CDR2 YFSETQ. Trimming took 2 bases from V and 4 from J; bases not matched to a gene: 9. The CDR3 bases are TGCGCCAGCAGCTTTGGGCGGGAGGATTTCCCAGATACGCAGTATTTT. It specifies CASSFGREDFPDTQYF.

V is TRBV7-2 and J is TRBJ2-1; D is uncertain. Between the trimmed V and J ends, which lost 5 bases and 8 bases, there was a span of 10 bases. CDR1 SGHTA and CDR2 FQGNSA come from the germline V gene. The CDR3 loop spans 12 amino acids. CDR3 residues: CASSVQLHEQFF. Written as DNA, the CDR3 is TGTGCCAGCAGCGTTCAACTGCATGAGCAGTTCTTC.

This chain links TRBV29-1 with TRBJ1-1; D not resolved. From germline, CDR1 is SQVTM and CDR2 ANQGSEA. Trimming stripped 4 bases from V and 0 bases from J, with 12 bases between. The CDR3 runs to 14 residues. CDR3 nucleotides: TGCAGCGTTGCGCTGCAGACTATGAACACTGAAGCTTTCTTT. This encodes CSVALQTMNTEAFF.

CDR3 residues: CASSESGLAGNEQFF. CDR3 nucleotides: TGTGCCAGCAGTGAATCCGGGCTAGCGGGGAATGAGCAGTTCTTC. The chain joins TRBV25-1 to TRBJ2-1; the match to TRBD2 covers 9 bases. Germline CDR1 MGHDK, CDR2 SYGVNS. V lost 1 base and J lost 7; bases outside the gene matches: 5. The CDR3 length is 15 residues. The complete variable domain, with remaining parts taken from reference TRBV25-1 and TRBJ2-1, reads EADIYQTPRYLVIGTGKKITLECSQTMGHDKMYWYQQDPGMELHLIHYSYGVNSTEKGDLSSESTVSRIRTEHFPLTLESARPSHTSQYLCASSESGLAGNEQFFGPGTRLTVL.

The V call is TRBV4-3, the J call TRBJ1-3; maybe TRBD1 (6 bases). Between the trimmed V and J ends, which lost 0 bases and 0 bases, there was a span of 18 bases. CDR1 is LGHNA and CDR2 is YSLEER in the germline V gene. CDR3 size: 19 residues. CDR3 sequence reads: CASSQDYTGRKYSGNTIYF. For the CDR3, the DNA is TGCGCCAGCAGCCAAGATTACACAGGGAGAAAGTACTCTGGAAACACCATATATTTT.